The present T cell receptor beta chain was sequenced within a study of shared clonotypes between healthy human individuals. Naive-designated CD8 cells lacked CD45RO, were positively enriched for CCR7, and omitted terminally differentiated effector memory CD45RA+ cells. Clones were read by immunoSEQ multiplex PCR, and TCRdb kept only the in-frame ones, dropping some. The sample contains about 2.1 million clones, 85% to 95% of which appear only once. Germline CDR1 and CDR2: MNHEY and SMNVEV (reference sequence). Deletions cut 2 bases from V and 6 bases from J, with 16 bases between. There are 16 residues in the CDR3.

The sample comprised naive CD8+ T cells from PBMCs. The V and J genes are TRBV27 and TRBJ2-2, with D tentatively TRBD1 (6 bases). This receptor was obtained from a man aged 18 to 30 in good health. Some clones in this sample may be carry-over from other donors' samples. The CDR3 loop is CASSLLKGAGAGELFF. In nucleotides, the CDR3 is TGTGCCAGCAGTTTACTTAAAGGGGCAGGGGCCGGGGAGCTGTTTTTT.